These 15 T cell receptor beta chains share one sample of origin, sequenced in a study of blood T cell repertoires in COVID-19. Only in-frame clones appear in the TCRdb table, and some are missing; sequencing was by immunoSEQ multiplex PCR. Among 110,000 to 150,000 clones, roughly four fifths were seen once, and the ten largest hold 1.5% to 2%. The material sequenced was PBMCs or T cells enriched from blood (not recorded which). All receptors come from a woman younger than 30 who had been exposed to COVID-19.

The chain uses TRBV3-1 (or the pseudogene TRBV3-2) and TRBJ2-7; no firm D call. This CDR3 has 13 amino acids. Germline CDR1 LGHDT, CDR2 YNNKEL (reference sequence). V lost 2 bases and J 4 bases, leaving 9 bases between the germline ends. CDR3 amino acids: CASSQNTEYEQYF. The DNA of the CDR3 is TGTGCCAGCAGCCAAAACACAGAGTACGAGCAGTACTTC.

The rearrangement joins TRBV28 to TRBJ2-7; TRBD1 is a possible D gene (6 bases). Trimming stripped 7 bases from V and 0 bases from J, with 16 bases between. CDR3 length: 15 residues. The V gene's germline CDR1 is MDHEN and CDR2 SYDVKM. DNA for the CDR3: TGTGCCAGCAATAGTCCGGGGACAAGCTCCTACGAGCAGTACTTC. It translates to CASNSPGTSSYEQYF.

This clone has a handful of counts. V is TRBV29-1 and J is TRBJ1-4; D may be TRBD1 (5 bases). CDR3 length equals 14 residues. Germline V lookup: CDR1 SQVTM, CDR2 ANQGSEA. V gave up 6 bases and J gave up 5 bases, with 16 bases separating them. For the CDR3, the DNA is TGCAGCGTAGGCCGGGGACTAGGGAATGAAAAACTGTTTTTT. It is translated as CSVGRGLGNEKLFF.

The chain's CDR3 is CASSRNPGLGEQYF. The DNA of the CDR3 is TGTGCCAGCAGCCGTAACCCGGGACTAGGAGAGCAGTACTTC. V and J are TRBV7-6 and TRBJ2-7, with 8 positions matching TRBD2. This CDR3 contains 14 residues. Germline CDR1 SGHVS, CDR2 FNYEAQ. Trimming cost V 5 bases and J 7 bases; bases outside gene matches: 10.

The chain has TRBV15 and TRBJ2-7; 10 bases agree with TRBD1. The CDR3 consists of 15 residues. J lost 2 bases, V lost 3 bases, and 4 bases had no gene match. CDR1 LNHNV and CDR2 YYDKDF come from the germline V gene (reference sequence). The CDR3 loop is CATSRAGTGAYEQYF. CDR3 sequence (DNA): TGTGCCACCAGCAGGGCCGGGACAGGGGCCTACGAGCAGTACTTC.

The chain couples TRBV6-2 or TRBV6-3 to TRBJ2-7, with D tentatively TRBD2 (6 bases). The CDR3 totals 15 residues. V lost 6 bases and J 3 bases, leaving 18 bases between the germline ends. The germline CDR1 and CDR2 sequences are MNHEY and SVGEGT. For the CDR3, the DNA is TGTGCCAGCAGCTCATGGTTGCGGGGCTACTACGAGCAGTACTTC. Encoded protein: CASSSWLRGYYEQYF.

This clone was seen a few times. The chain combines TRBV10-3 with TRBJ1-5, with 9 nucleotides matching TRBD1. Germline lookup yields CDR1 ENHRY and CDR2 SYGVKD. The junction had 5 bases not matched to a gene; V was cut back by 2 bases and J by 6 bases. CDR3 length equals 15 residues. The CDR3 DNA reads as TGTGCCATCAGTGAGACAACAGGGGGCGTTCAGCCCCAGCATTTT. Translation: CAISETTGGVQPQHF.

The V and J genes are TRBV21-1 and TRBJ2-7; TRBD2 reflects the table's D call only, with no check against the DNA. TRBV21-1 is tagged as a pseudogene. The CDR3 has 18 amino acids. This CDR3 is CASSKGVWTGLVLYEQYF. The DNA of the CDR3 is TGTGCCAGCAGCAAGGGGGTTTGGACGGGACTGGTCCTTTACGAGCAGTACTTC.

This clone was observed a single time. This chain joins TRBV3-1 (or the pseudogene TRBV3-2) and TRBJ1-2; a possible D gene is TRBD1 (6 bases). V was trimmed by 4 bases and J by 3 bases, leaving 18 bases between them. The CDR3 totals 16 residues. Germline V CDR1 and CDR2: LGHDT, YNNKEL (reference sequence). The CDR3, as DNA: TGTGCCAGCAGCCCTCGTCGGGGGGGCGCCCACTATGGCTACACCTTC. This gives the protein CASSPRRGGAHYGYTF.

The chain joins TRBV27 to TRBJ2-5; TRBD2 is a possible D gene (6 bases). Looked up from germline, CDR1 is MNHEY and CDR2 is SMNVEV (reference sequence). The V end was cut by 8 bases, the J end by 2 bases, with 9 bases between. The CDR3 loop spans 12 amino acids. The CDR3 sequence is CASRAGQETQYF. DNA for the CDR3: TGTGCCAGCCGGGCGGGGCAAGAGACCCAGTACTTC.

There are a few counts of this clone. The chain is built from TRBV12-3 or TRBV12-4 and TRBJ2-4; 8 bases map to TRBD2. CDR3 size: 13 residues. The V and J ends lost 4 bases and 5 bases, in that order; junction bases with no gene match: 1. DNA for the CDR3: TGTGCCAGCAGTTGGGGACTAGAAAACATTCAGTACTTC. This encodes CASSWGLENIQYF.

V gene TRBV7-2 combines with J gene TRBJ1-2; D perhaps matches TRBD1 (5 bases). In germline, CDR1 is SGHTA, CDR2 FQGNSA. V was clipped by 3 bases and J by 1 base, with 6 bases between them. This CDR3 spans 13 amino acids. Written as DNA, the CDR3 is TGTGCCAGCAGCTTTCAGGGTAACTATGGCTACACCTTC. Its protein product is CASSFQGNYGYTF.

The chain uses TRBV6-2 or TRBV6-3 and TRBJ2-7; 8 nucleotides match TRBD2. Trimming at V came to 0 bases and at J to 3 bases, leaving 7 bases not matched to a gene. Per germline, CDR1 MNHEY and CDR2 SVGEGT. The CDR3 has 16 residues. This CDR3 reads CASSYSRRREDYEQYF. In DNA, the CDR3 is TGTGCCAGCAGTTACTCTAGGCGGCGGGAGGACTACGAGCAGTACTTC.

V and J are TRBV30 and TRBJ2-3; D gene uncertain. V lost 2 bases and J lost 6, with 9 bases in between. The CDR3 sequence is 12 residues long. Germline assignment: CDR1 GTSNPN and CDR2 SVGIG (reference sequence). The CDR3 nucleotides are TGTGCCTGGAGTTATGGGCTCGATACGCAGTATTTT. It codes for CAWSYGLDTQYF.

The J gene is TRBJ2-7, the V gene TRBV2, with 7 nucleotides matching TRBD1. The CDR3 is made up of 12 amino acids. Germline CDR1 reads SNHLY; CDR2 reads FYNNEI. Trimming cost V 10 bases and J 5 bases; bases outside gene matches: 8. The CDR3 nucleotides read TGTGCCACATTGACAGGGAGAAACGAGCAGTACTTC. It encodes CATLTGRNEQYF. Full variable domain (rest looked up from reference TRBV2 and TRBJ2-7): EPEVTQTPSHQVTQMGQEVILRCVPISNHLYFYWYRQILGQKVEFLVSFYNNEISEKSEIFDDQFSVERPDGSNFTLKIRSTKLEDSAMYFCATLTGRNEQYFGPGTRLTVT.